This is a list of T cell receptor beta chains from one sample in a study of type 1 regulatory T cells. No antigen has been identified for these receptors. A single record per CDR3 protein comes from TCRdb applying MiXCR to the reads. Of 60,000 to 80,000 distinct CDR3 sequences listed, about 62% were seen once; the top ten hold about 7.3%. Sequencing used cultured T cells, either the whole culture or a sorted T cell fraction (not recorded which). The receptors here all came from a human donor in good health. Both conserved end residues are part of each CDR3. D genes are given only for firm matches. Some rows have no size entry. The others give once, few or many, or a class for an expanded clone.

>TRBD2|NA|TRBV4-2|TRBJ2-3
CASSQDGTSVSDTQYF
TGTGCCAGCAGCCAGGACGGGACTAGCGTATCAGATACGCAGTATTTT
>NA|NA|TRBV6-5|TRBJ1-5
CASSQGSNQPQHF
TGTGCCAGCAGTCAGGGTTCCAATCAGCCCCAGCATTTT
>NA|NA|TRBV10-3|TRBJ1-1
CAIKVVPGTEAFF
TGTGCCATCAAAGTAGTCCCGGGGACTGAAGCTTTCTTT
>NA|NA|TRBV20-1|TRBJ2-2
CSAPRTGVPGELFF
TGCAGTGCTCCAAGGACCGGGGTGCCCGGGGAGCTGTTTTTT
>NA|NA|TRBV29-1|TRBJ2-1
CSVLRGYNEQFF
TGCAGCGTTCTTCGCGGTTACAATGAGCAGTTCTTC
>NA|few|TRBV20-1|TRBJ2-3
CSAKRSAGGPDTQYF
TGCAGTGCTAAACGAAGCGCCGGGGGGCCAGATACGCAGTATTTT
>NA|NA|TRBV2|TRBJ2-3
CASSRDWTSTDTQYF
TGTGCCAGCAGTCGAGACTGGACTAGCACAGATACGCAGTATTTT
>TRBD2|NA|TRBV10-3|TRBJ2-1
CAISPRLAGSDNEQFF
TGTGCCATCAGTCCCAGACTAGCGGGATCTGACAATGAGCAGTTCTTC
>NA|NA|TRBV2|TRBJ2-1
CASSESRTSYNEQFF
TGTGCCAGCAGTGAGAGTCGGACGAGCTACAATGAGCAGTTCTTC
>NA|NA|TRBV12-3/TRBV12-4|TRBJ1-5
CASSLAAGTSNQPQHF
TGTGCCAGCAGTTTAGCAGCAGGAACTAGCAATCAGCCCCAGCATTTT
>NA|once|TRBV5-4|TRBJ1-3
CASSLAGQHSGNTIYF
TGTGCCAGCAGCTTGGCCGGTCAGCACTCTGGAAACACCATATATTTT